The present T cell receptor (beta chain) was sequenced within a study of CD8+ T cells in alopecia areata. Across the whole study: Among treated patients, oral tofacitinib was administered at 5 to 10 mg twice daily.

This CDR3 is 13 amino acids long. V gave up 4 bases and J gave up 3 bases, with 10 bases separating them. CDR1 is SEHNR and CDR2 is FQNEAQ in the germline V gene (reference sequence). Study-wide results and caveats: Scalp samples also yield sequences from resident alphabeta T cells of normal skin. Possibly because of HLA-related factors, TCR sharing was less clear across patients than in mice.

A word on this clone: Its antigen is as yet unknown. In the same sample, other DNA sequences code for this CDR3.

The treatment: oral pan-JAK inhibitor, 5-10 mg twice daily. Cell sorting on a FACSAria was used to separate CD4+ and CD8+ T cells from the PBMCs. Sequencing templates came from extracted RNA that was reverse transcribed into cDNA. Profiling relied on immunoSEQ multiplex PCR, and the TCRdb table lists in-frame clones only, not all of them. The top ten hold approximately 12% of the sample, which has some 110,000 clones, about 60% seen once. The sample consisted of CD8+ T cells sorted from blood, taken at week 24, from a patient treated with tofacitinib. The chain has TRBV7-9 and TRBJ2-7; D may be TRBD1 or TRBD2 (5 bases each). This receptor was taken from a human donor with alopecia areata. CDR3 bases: TGTGCCAGCAGCTCGGGACCTAACTACGAGCAGTACTTC. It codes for CASSSGPNYEQYF. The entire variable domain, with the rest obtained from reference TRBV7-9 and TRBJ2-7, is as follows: DTGVSQNPRHKITKRGQNVTFRCDPISEHNRLYWYRQTLGQGPEFLTYFQNEAQLEKSRLLSDRFSAERPKGSFSTLEIQRTEQGDSAMYLCASSSGPNYEQYFGPGTRLTVT.